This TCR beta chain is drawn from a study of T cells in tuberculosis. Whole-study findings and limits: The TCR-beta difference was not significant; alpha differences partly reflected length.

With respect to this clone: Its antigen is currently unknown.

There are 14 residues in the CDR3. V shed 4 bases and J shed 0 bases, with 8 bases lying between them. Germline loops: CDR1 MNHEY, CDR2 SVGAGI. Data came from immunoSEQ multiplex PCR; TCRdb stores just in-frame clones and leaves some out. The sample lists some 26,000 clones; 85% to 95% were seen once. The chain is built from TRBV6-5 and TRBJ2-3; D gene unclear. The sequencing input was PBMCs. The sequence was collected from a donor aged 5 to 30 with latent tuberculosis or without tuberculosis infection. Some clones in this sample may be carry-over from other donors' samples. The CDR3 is CASSFRLSTDTQYF. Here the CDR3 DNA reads TGTGCCAGCAGTTTTCGACTCAGCACAGATACGCAGTATTTT.